A single sample gave rise to the 2 T cell receptor beta chains below, sequenced in a study of beta chain features in type 1 diabetes. Of the isolated RNA, all was reverse transcribed, and so the sequenced material was expressed TCRB transcripts. Sequenced by immunoSEQ multiplex PCR; TCRdb stores in-frame clones only, minus some. The sample includes under 950,000 clones, under 20% of them seen just once. The material sequenced was naive CD4+ T cells from blood. The receptors stem from a woman younger than 30 in good health.

This clone has a handful of counts. The V and J genes are TRBV19 and TRBJ2-2, with a tentative D call TRBD1 (5 bases). Germline CDR1 is LNHDA and CDR2 is SQIVND (reference sequence). This CDR3 is 14 amino acids long. V was pared by 3 bases and J by 5 bases, with 10 bases between. CDR3 sequence: CASSIRAGTGELFF. The CDR3, as DNA: TGTGCCAGTAGTATCAGGGCAGGGACCGGGGAGCTGTTTTTT.

The J gene is TRBJ1-3, the V gene TRBV2, with D possibly TRBD1 on 6 matching bases. The CDR3 has 14 residues. Trimming took 7 bases from V and 3 from J, leaving 13 bases between them. From germline, CDR1 is SNHLY and CDR2 FYNNEI. CDR3 sequence reads: CASMKTGIGNTIYF. The CDR3 coding sequence is TGTGCCAGCATGAAGACAGGCATTGGAAACACCATATATTTT. Complete variable domain (other parts from reference TRBV2 and TRBJ1-3): EPEVTQTPSHQVTQMGQEVILRCVPISNHLYFYWYRQILGQKVEFLVSFYNNEISEKSEIFDDQFSVERPDGSNFTLKIRSTKLEDSAMYFCASMKTGIGNTIYFGEGSWLTVV.